This T cell receptor beta chain was retrieved from a study of T-cell memory formation after mild COVID-19. Unmatched junction bases numbered 5, after V lost 5 bases and J lost 4 bases. The length of the CDR3 is 16 residues. MiXCR, run by TCRdb on the 5' RACE reads, gives a single entry per CDR3 protein. The profile shows a few hundred thousand distinct CDR3 sequences, less than 25% of them singletons. Sequencing was performed on PBMCs or a T cell subset sorted from them (not recorded which). V usage is TRBV12-3 or TRBV12-4 and J usage is TRBJ2-3; TRBD2 matches 14 bases. This receptor was obtained from a man between 18 and 35 years old who had mild COVID-19 (a few samples of this study predate the infection). Cell type and time point are not known. CDR3 nucleotide sequence: TGTGCCAGCAGTGGACTAGCGGGGGGCCCTTCAGATACGCAGTATTTT. Its protein product is CASSGLAGGPSDTQYF.